The 9 T cell receptor beta chains presented below share a single source sample, sequenced in a study of T cell responses to AZD1222 COVID-19 vaccine. This table comes from immunoSEQ multiplex PCR, and its TCRdb copy is limited to in-frame clones, with some not included. The sample has roughly 140,000 clones, 85% to 95% seen once. The sequenced sample was peripheral blood, obtained 28 days after the second AZD1222 dose. All receptors come from an adult who received the AZD1222 COVID-19 vaccine.

This clone was counted once. The chain joins TRBV6-1 to TRBJ1-5; 7 bases line up with TRBD1. V was pared by 0 bases and J by 5 bases, with 7 bases of the junction left unmatched. In germline, CDR1 is MNHNS, CDR2 SASEGT. This CDR3 comprises 16 residues. CDR3 DNA sequence: TGTGCCAGCAGTGAAGCGCTTCGGCAGGGGGATCAGCCCCAGCATTTT. It codes for CASSEALRQGDQPQHF.

V and J are TRBV5-1 and TRBJ2-7, with D maybe TRBD2 (5 bases). Germline V gene sequence: CDR1 SGHRS, CDR2 YFSETQ. The germline V and J ends were trimmed by 6 bases and 2 bases, with 15 bases remaining between them. The CDR3 extends over 14 amino acids. CDR3 sequence (DNA): TGCGCCAGCACCAACCACGGGGTAACCTACGAGCAGTACTTC. It encodes CASTNHGVTYEQYF. Based on the CDR3 plus reference TRBV5-1 and TRBJ2-7, the full variable domain is KAGVTQTPRYLIKTRGQQVTLSCSPISGHRSVSWYQQTPGQGLQFLFEYFSETQRNKGNFPGRFSGRQFSNSRSEMNVSTLELGDSALYLCASTNHGVTYEQYFGPGTRLTVT.

The CDR3 is CASSPRGGAGQPQHF. The CDR3 nucleotides are TGTGCCAGCAGCCCACGAGGGGGGGCCGGTCAGCCCCAGCATTTT. The chain links TRBV5-6 to TRBJ1-5; a weak D match, TRBD1 (6 bases). From germline, CDR1 is SGHDT and CDR2 YYEEEE. CDR3 length: 15 residues. The V end was cut by 4 bases, the J end by 6 bases, with 17 bases between.

The chain employs TRBV18 and TRBJ1-4, with a possible D match to TRBD1 (5 bases). The CDR3 length is 14 residues. The V and J ends lost 5 bases and 5 bases respectively, with 12 bases between them. The germline V gene has CDR1 KGHSH and CDR2 LQKENI. The CDR3 sequence is CASSGGWGNEKLFF. The CDR3 coding sequence is TGTGCCAGCTCAGGTGGGTGGGGGAATGAAAAACTGTTTTTT. Complete variable domain (other parts from reference TRBV18 and TRBJ1-4): NAGVMQNPRHLVRRRGQEARLRCSPMKGHSHVYWYRQLPEEGLKFMVYLQKENIIDESGMPKERFSAEFPKEGPSILRIQQVVRGDSAAYFCASSGGWGNEKLFFGSGTQLSVL.

V and J are TRBV4-1 and TRBJ1-5; D is possibly TRBD1 (6 bases). CDR1 is MGHRA and CDR2 is YSYEKL in the germline V gene. This CDR3 comprises 16 residues. V was clipped by 2 bases and J by 4 bases, with 15 bases between them. The CDR3 DNA is TGCGCCAGCAGCCAAAACAGGGTAATGGGGAATCAGCCCCAGCATTTT. Encoded protein: CASSQNRVMGNQPQHF.

This clone has only a few counts. This rearrangement joins TRBV6-5 to TRBJ1-5; weak D call: TRBD1 (5 bases). The CDR3 is 15 residues long. The germline V gene encodes CDR1 MNHEY and CDR2 SVGAGI. Trimming cost V 8 bases and J 0 bases, with 14 bases left between them. The CDR3 loop is CASVDSLNSNQPQHF. The CDR3 coding sequence is TGTGCCAGCGTCGACAGCCTAAATAGCAATCAGCCCCAGCATTTT.

The chain recombines TRBV7-2 with TRBJ2-3; D remains unclear. The CDR3 is 13 residues long. Germline V gene sequence: CDR1 SGHTA, CDR2 FQGNSA. With 2 bases removed from V and 4 bases from J, the gap between germline ends came to 7 bases. CDR3 amino acids: CASSLNAADTQYF. Here the CDR3 DNA reads TGTGCCAGCAGCTTAAACGCCGCAGATACGCAGTATTTT.

The rearrangement uses TRBV5-1 and TRBJ2-5, with 8 bases matching TRBD1. With V trimmed by 4 bases and J by 2 bases, 1 base remained unmatched. CDR3 size: 13 residues. CDR1 is SGHRS and CDR2 is YFSETQ in the germline V gene. DNA for the CDR3: TGCGCCAGCAGCAACAGGGGGCAAGAGACCCAGTACTTC. This translates into CASSNRGQETQYF.

The rearrangement joins TRBV7-2 to TRBJ2-2, with unresolved D. This CDR3 is 16 amino acids long. Germline V CDR1 and CDR2: SGHTA, FQGNSA. Trimming pared 2 bases from V and 1 base from J, leaving 11 bases between. As DNA, the CDR3 is TGTGCCAGCAGCTTATTCGGTAGTTGGAACACCGGGGAGCTGTTTTTT. Translation gives CASSLFGSWNTGELFF.